This TCR beta chain stems from a study of blood T cells in healthy people across ages. Study conclusions and caveats: TCR beta diversity, measured per million T cells, fell in a roughly linear way with age. Diversity estimates drawn from one million T cells were deemed underestimates.

This clonotype was detected a few times. What it binds is unknown. For the second PCR, which ran for roughly 7 to 11 cycles, a sample-barcoded 5' primer and a J-beta primer mix were used. TCRdb used MiXCR to reprocess the 5' RACE reads, holding one entry per CDR3 protein. Of 1.5 million to 2 million distinct CDR3 sequences in the sample, around 50% were seen once. Trimming left V 3 bases short and J 4 bases short, with 10 bases between. Germline CDR1 SGHDT, CDR2 YYEEEE. This CDR3 comprises 13 residues. The source of this sequence is a middle-aged woman in good health. The sample consisted of blood. The chain is built from TRBV5-6 and TRBJ1-2; D not certain. The CDR3 sequence: CASSSAGGYGYTF. Here the CDR3 DNA reads TGTGCCAGCAGCTCTGCAGGCGGCTATGGCTACACCTTC.